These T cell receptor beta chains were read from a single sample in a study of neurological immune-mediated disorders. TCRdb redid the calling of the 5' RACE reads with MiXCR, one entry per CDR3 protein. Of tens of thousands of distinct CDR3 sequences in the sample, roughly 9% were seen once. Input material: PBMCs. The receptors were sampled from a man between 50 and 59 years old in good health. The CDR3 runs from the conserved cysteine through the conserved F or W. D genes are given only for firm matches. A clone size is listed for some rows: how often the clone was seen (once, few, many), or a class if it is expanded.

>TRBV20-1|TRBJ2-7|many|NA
TGCAGTGCCCCCCTTATAACTACCTGGGGCGAGCAGTACTTC
CSAPLITTWGEQYF
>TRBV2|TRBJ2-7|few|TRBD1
TGTGCCAGCAGAAAAGGACAGGGGAGCCCTCCCGGCGAGCAGTACTTC
CASRKGQGSPPGEQYF
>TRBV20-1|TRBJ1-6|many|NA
TGCAGTGCTAGTCGAGGACAGAGGGATTCACCCCTCCACTTT
CSASRGQRDSPLHF
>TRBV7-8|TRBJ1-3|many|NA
TGTGCCAGCAGCATCCAGGACCCCCGCTCTGGAAACACCATATATTTT
CASSIQDPRSGNTIYF
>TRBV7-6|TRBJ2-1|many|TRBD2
TGTGCCAGCAGCTTACAAGCGGGGGGGGGTGAGCAGTTCTTC
CASSLQAGGGEQFF
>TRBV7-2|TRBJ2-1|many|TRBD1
TGTGCCAGCAGCCCCCAACAGGGGAAGGAGCAAAAGCAGTTCTTC
CASSPQQGKEQKQFF
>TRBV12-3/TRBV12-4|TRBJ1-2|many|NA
TGTGCCAGCAGTCCCGGGACCGCTAAGGGCTACACCTTC
CASSPGTAKGYTF
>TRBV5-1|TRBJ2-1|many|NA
TGCGCCAGCAGGGAGGATTCTTACAATGAGCAGTTCTTC
CASREDSYNEQFF
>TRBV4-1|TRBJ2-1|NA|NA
TGCGCCAGCAGCCACCGGAATGAGCAGTTCTTC
CASSHRNEQFF
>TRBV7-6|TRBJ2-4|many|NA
TGTGCCAGCAGCTTAGCGCTAGATACCATTCAGTACTTC
CASSLALDTIQYF
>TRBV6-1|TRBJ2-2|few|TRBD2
TGTGCCAGCAGTGCGGGACTAGCGGGACCCACCGGGGAGCTGTTTTTT
CASSAGLAGPTGELFF
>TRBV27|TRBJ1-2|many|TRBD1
TGTGCCAGCAGACCCGGGACAGACTACTCTAACTATGGCTACACCTTC
CASRPGTDYSNYGYTF
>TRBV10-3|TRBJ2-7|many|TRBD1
TGTGCCATCAGTGACCTCGGCCCGGGACAGGGGGCGGACGAGCAGTACTTC
CAISDLGPGQGADEQYF
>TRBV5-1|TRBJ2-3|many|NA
TGCGCCAGCAGCTGGGACCGCCTCACAGATACGCAGTATTTT
CASSWDRLTDTQYF
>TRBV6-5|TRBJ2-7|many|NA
TGTGCCAGCAGTTACTCCGGTATAGGGCAGTACTTC
CASSYSGIGQYF
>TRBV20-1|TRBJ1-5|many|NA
TGCAGTGCTAGAGGTCGCAGAAATTTCAATCAGCCCCAGCATTTT
CSARGRRNFNQPQHF
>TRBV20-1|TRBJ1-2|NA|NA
TGCAGTGACACATCTTCGAGGGATAACTATGGCTACACCTTC
CSDTSSRDNYGYTF
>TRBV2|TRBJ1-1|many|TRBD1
TGTGCCAGCACCCGGACAGGAACGAACACTGAAGCTTTCTTT
CASTRTGTNTEAFF
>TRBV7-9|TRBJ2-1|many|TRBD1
TGTGCCAGCAGCTTAGTTGGGGGGACAGGACCCTACAATGAGCAGTTCTTC
CASSLVGGTGPYNEQFF
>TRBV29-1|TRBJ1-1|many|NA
TGCAGCGTCCGGGAACCTACCCAGAACACTGAAGCTTTCTTT
CSVREPTQNTEAFF
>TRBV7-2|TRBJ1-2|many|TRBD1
TGTGCCAGCAGCTTAGGAGACAGGGGATTTGGCTATGGCTACACCTTC
CASSLGDRGFGYGYTF
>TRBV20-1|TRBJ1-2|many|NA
TGCAGTGCTAGAGATAGTCGTAACTATGGCTACACCTTC
CSARDSRNYGYTF
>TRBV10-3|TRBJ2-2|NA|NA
TGTGCCATCAGCTCGAGGCCCGGGGAGCTGTTTTTT
CAISSRPGELFF
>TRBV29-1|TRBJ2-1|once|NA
TGCAGCGCCCAAACAGGGATAGTGACCGATCAGTTCTTC
CSAQTGIVTDQFF
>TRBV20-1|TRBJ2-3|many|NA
TGCAGTGCTAGAGACCCAGGACTGGGGGATACGCAGTATTTT
CSARDPGLGDTQYF
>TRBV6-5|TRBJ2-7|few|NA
TGTGCCAGCACCGACGGGCCCCTCTACGAGCAGTACTTC
CASTDGPLYEQYF
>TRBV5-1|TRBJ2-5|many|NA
TGCGCCAGCACAAGGCGGTTGGGTGAGTCGGAGACCCAGTACTTC
CASTRRLGESETQYF